This T cell receptor (beta chain) was profiled in a study of OX40 agonist ivuxolimab in advanced cancers. Study overall: The dose of intravenous ivuxolimab that patients received every 2 weeks ranged from 0.01 to 10 mg/kg. Two cutaneous melanoma patients and one hepatocellular carcinoma patient, three in all, had partial responses. Overall study findings and caveats: Expanded clones were, on average, more numerous in CD8+ T cells than in CD4+. Researchers did not determine the expanded peripheral T cells' antigen specificity.

For this clone: Antigen: not known.

Germline trimming cut 7 bases from V and 5 bases from J; bases unmatched to any gene: 6. The CDR3 covers 14 residues. Germline V gene data show CDR1 as LNHDA and CDR2 as SQIVND (reference sequence). The data were produced by immunoSEQ multiplex PCR, yet TCRdb's version contains in-frame clones alone and is incomplete. Seen here are approximately 28,000 clones, 76% observed once, and the top ten hold around 13%. V is TRBV19 and J is TRBJ2-7; the match to TRBD1 covers 12 bases. The material sequenced was CD4+ or CD8+ T cells sorted from blood, taken in a trial of the OX40 agonist ivuxolimab. This receptor was identified in an adult with an advanced solid tumor such as melanoma, head and neck, liver or kidney cancer. For the CDR3, the DNA is TGTGCCAGTAAAGGGGGGACAGGGGGCGACGAGCAGTACTTC. Translation gives CASKGGTGGDEQYF.